This TCR beta chain was obtained from a study of blood T cells in healthy people across ages. General study findings and limits: More naive CD4+ cells and higher diversity were found in long-lived than in aged donors.

Healthy individuals of Caucasian origin from Russia, aged about 6 to 90, served as donors. Each individual donor underwent a draw of ten milliliters of peripheral blood. A remark on this clonotype: Its antigen is currently unknown.

Together with a sample-barcoded 5' primer, a J-beta primer mix was included in a second PCR lasting about 6 to 11 cycles. The template-switch adaptor was a 5' adaptor with 12 random nucleotides. It tagged each cDNA molecule. TCRdb reprocessed the 5' RACE reads via MiXCR and lists one record per CDR3 protein. The sample lists about 780,000 distinct CDR3 sequences; less than 80% were seen once. V lost 8 bases to trimming and J lost 7 bases, with 33 bases between them. CDR3 length: 20 amino acids. The germline gives CDR1 LNHNV, CDR2 YYDKDF (reference sequence). Sequenced material: blood. The receptor comes from a man under 40 in good health. This chain connects TRBV15 to TRBJ1-6; D is undetermined. The CDR3 spells CATAGDGTNPTTGRNSPLHF. CDR3 in DNA: TGTGCCACCGCAGGAGACGGAACCAACCCAACTACGGGAAGAAATTCACCCCTCCACTTT.